This entry lists 24 T cell receptor beta chains sequenced from one sample in a study of cytomegalovirus exposure and HLA in healthy donors. Primers included in the PCR were 60 Vbeta and 13 Jbeta primers. The method was immunoSEQ multiplex PCR; TCRdb's version includes in-frame clones alone and lacks a portion of them. Here the sample spans 200,000 to 300,000 clones, 70% to 90% being singletons. Material for sequencing was PBMCs. These receptors were obtained from a woman in her thirties or forties in good health and CMV-seropositive.

The chain links TRBV18 to TRBJ2-6; D may be TRBD2 (6 bases). Germline-derived CDR1 and CDR2 are KGHSH and LQKENI. The CDR3 is made up of 17 amino acids. Trimming took off 3 bases at V and 0 bases at J, with 12 bases between the two ends. CDR3 coding DNA: TGTGCCAGCTCACCCTTTACCGGGGGCTCTGGGGCCAACGTCCTGACTTTC. It encodes CASSPFTGGSGANVLTF.

A single count supports this clone. J is TRBJ1-1 and V is TRBV25-1, with TRBD1 as a possible D gene (5 bases). V shed 5 bases and J shed 2 bases, with 15 bases lying between them. Looked up from germline, CDR1 is MGHDK and CDR2 is SYGVNS. CDR3 length: 15 amino acids. CDR3 nucleotide sequence: TGTGCCAGCAGTCTTCCGGGACTGGGAAACACTGAAGCTTTCTTT. The encoded protein is CASSLPGLGNTEAFF.

The V and J genes are TRBV6-6 and TRBJ2-2, with a weak D call TRBD2 (5 bases). Germline V gene sequence: CDR1 MNHNY, CDR2 SVGAGI (reference sequence). V dropped 7 bases and J dropped 3 bases, with 9 bases sitting between them. There are 13 residues in the CDR3. The CDR3 spells CASKRDYTGELFF. As DNA, the CDR3 is TGTGCCAGCAAACGGGATTACACCGGGGAGCTGTTTTTT.

The genes are TRBV5-1 and TRBJ2-5, with TRBD2 identical over 11 bases. The CDR3 spans 15 residues. In germline, CDR1 is SGHRS, CDR2 YFSETQ. The trim removed 5 bases at V and 4 bases at J, leaving 7 bases unmatched. Here the CDR3 reads CASRLTSGRSETQYF. CDR3 coding DNA: TGCGCCAGCAGGCTAACTAGCGGGAGATCAGAGACCCAGTACTTC. The full variable domain, with the rest looked up from reference TRBV5-1 and TRBJ2-5, is KAGVTQTPRYLIKTRGQQVTLSCSPISGHRSVSWYQQTPGQGLQFLFEYFSETQRNKGNFPGRFSGRQFSNSRSEMNVSTLELGDSALYLCASRLTSGRSETQYFGPGTRLLVL.

The V call is TRBV7-2, the J call TRBJ1-1; D gene uncertain. In germline, CDR1 is SGHTA, CDR2 FQGNSA. V lost 1 base, J lost 1 base, and 10 bases lay in between. This CDR3 is 15 amino acids long. The CDR3, as DNA: TGTGCCAGCAGCTTAGATTCAGGATGGAACACTGAAGCTTTCTTT. This encodes CASSLDSGWNTEAFF.

The chain combines TRBV7-8 with TRBJ1-4; D is unresolved. Germline loops: CDR1 SGHVS, CDR2 FQNEAQ. The CDR3 length is 12 residues. With 2 bases removed from V and 10 bases from J, the gap between germline ends came to 8 bases. The CDR3 loop is CASSLSRGKLFF. As DNA, the CDR3 is TGTGCCAGCAGCTTAAGTCGGGGAAAACTGTTTTTT.

V gene TRBV9 combines with J gene TRBJ1-4; tentative D call: TRBD1 (5 bases). There are 17 residues in the CDR3. Looked up from germline, CDR1 is SGDLS and CDR2 is YYNGEE. Trimming stripped 0 bases from V and 0 bases from J, with 12 bases between. The CDR3 protein is CASSVATGISTNEKLFF. The CDR3 DNA sequence: TGTGCCAGCAGCGTAGCTACAGGAATCTCAACTAATGAAAAACTGTTTTTT.

The V gene is TRBV7-2, the J gene TRBJ2-4; TRBD2 matches at 7 bases. Germline V lookup: CDR1 SGHTA, CDR2 FQGNSA. The V and J ends lost 3 bases and 7 bases, in that order; junction bases with no gene match: 0. The CDR3 totals 12 residues. CDR3 sequence reads: CASSFGGNIQYF. DNA for the CDR3: TGTGCCAGCAGCTTCGGGGGGAACATTCAGTACTTC.

This chain joins TRBV6-1 and TRBJ2-1, with D tentatively TRBD2 (6 bases). CDR3 length: 12 amino acids. Germline CDR1 and CDR2: MNHNS and SASEGT. Trimming took 8 bases from V and 7 from J, leaving 12 bases between them. The CDR3, as DNA: TGTGCCAGCCCCGGAGGGCCTAATGAGCAGTTCTTC. This sequence encodes CASPGGPNEQFF.

V gene TRBV6-6 combines with J gene TRBJ1-1, with 7 bases fitting TRBD1. The CDR3 consists of 14 residues. The V and J ends lost 4 bases and 4 bases, in that order; junction bases with no gene match: 6. Germline V gives CDR1 MNHNY, CDR2 SVGAGI (reference sequence). CDR3: CASSSRQGVTEAFF. CDR3 DNA: TGTGCCAGCAGTTCCCGACAGGGAGTCACTGAAGCTTTCTTT.

In this sample, this clone turned up a few times. This chain links TRBV7-3 with TRBJ2-2, with D possibly being TRBD2 (6 bases). CDR1 and CDR2 from the germline V gene are SGHTA and FQGTGA. Between the trimmed V and J ends, which lost 5 bases and 5 bases, there was a span of 15 bases. CDR3 length: 15 amino acids. This CDR3 reads CASSLTQGGTGELFF. CDR3 sequence (DNA): TGTGCCAGCAGCCTCACCCAGGGAGGAACCGGGGAGCTGTTTTTT.

V is TRBV5-5 and J is TRBJ1-1, with 8 bases that match TRBD1. V was clipped by 4 bases and J by 3 bases; unmatched bases: 5. This CDR3 has 14 residues. CDR1 is SGHKS, CDR2 YYEKEE, per germline (reference sequence). The CDR3 protein is CASSRTGFDTEAFF. In DNA, the CDR3 is TGTGCCAGCAGCCGGACAGGGTTCGACACTGAAGCTTTCTTT.

This chain joins TRBV21-1 and TRBJ2-2; the table's TRBD2 call for D was not verified on the DNA. TRBV21-1 is a pseudogene locus. The CDR3 has 16 residues. The DNA of the CDR3 is TGTGCCAGCAGCATAGCGGGAGGGCCTAACACCGGGGAGCTGTTTTTT. This codes for CASSIAGGPNTGELFF.

V usage is TRBV28 and J usage is TRBJ1-1; the D is unclear. Germline CDR1 is MDHEN and CDR2 is SYDVKM. The CDR3 has 13 amino acids. V gave up 2 bases and J gave up 4 bases, with 8 bases separating them. DNA for the CDR3: TGTGCCAGCAGTTTAGGAGAGGGCACTGAAGCTTTCTTT. The encoded protein is CASSLGEGTEAFF.

The chain employs TRBV5-5 and TRBJ1-2; 12 bases are shared with TRBD1. With 4 bases clipped from V and 7 bases from J, the junction kept 8 bases outside the gene matches. The CDR3 has 15 residues. Germline V gives CDR1 SGHKS, CDR2 YYEKEE (reference sequence). In DNA form, the CDR3 reads TGTGCCAGCAGCAATCCGGGACAGGGGGCTGTTGGCTACACCTTC. Translated, it gives CASSNPGQGAVGYTF.

The J gene is TRBJ1-3, the V gene TRBV28, with 9 bases that match TRBD1. This CDR3 comprises 16 residues. The germline CDR1 and CDR2 sequences are MDHEN and SYDVKM. Trimming at V came to 3 bases and at J to 4 bases, leaving 7 bases not matched to a gene. The CDR3, as DNA: TGTGCCAGCAGTTTCCTTGGGACAGGGTGGGGAAACACCATATATTTT. The encoded protein is CASSFLGTGWGNTIYF.

Only a few counts were recorded for this clone. This chain uses TRBV2 with TRBJ1-6; 7 bases are shared with TRBD1. Germline values: CDR1 SNHLY, CDR2 FYNNEI. The CDR3 is 15 residues long. V shed 7 bases and J 10 bases; nucleotides not matched to a gene: 13. The CDR3 protein is CASNKKGAFRSPLHF. CDR3 DNA: TGTGCCAGCAACAAAAAGGGGGCCTTTCGGTCACCCCTCCACTTT.

A few counts support this clone. The identical CDR3 is also encoded by other nucleotide sequences in the sample. J is TRBJ1-2 and V is TRBV4-2; weak D call: TRBD1 (6 bases). The CDR3 is 20 residues long. CDR1 and CDR2 (germline): LGHNA, YNFKEQ. The ends were cut back, 0 bases at V and 7 bases at J, with 30 bases in the middle. The CDR3 nucleotides are TGTGCCAGCAGCCAAGATGAGTTTCGGCGGACAGATAGCTTGCATGGTGGCTACACCTTC. Translation gives CASSQDEFRRTDSLHGGYTF.

This chain connects TRBV2 to TRBJ2-3, with a weak D call TRBD2 (5 bases). The V gene's germline CDR1 is SNHLY and CDR2 FYNNEI. With 7 bases removed from V and 2 bases from J, the gap between germline ends came to 16 bases. The CDR3 covers 15 residues. The CDR3 spells CASTATDSPTDTQYF. The CDR3 bases are TGTGCCAGCACCGCGACGGACTCACCCACAGATACGCAGTATTTT.

This clone was seen only a few times. The chain has TRBV28 and TRBJ2-7; D is uncertain. Germline values: CDR1 MDHEN, CDR2 SYDVKM. V lost 6 bases and J lost 6, with 9 bases in between. The CDR3 spans 11 residues. CDR3 sequence (DNA): TGTGCCAGCAGCCTCAATAGCGAGCAGTACTTC. Its translation is CASSLNSEQYF.

V usage is TRBV5-1 and J usage is TRBJ2-5; TRBD1 matches 11 bases. CDR1 is SGHRS, CDR2 YFSETQ, per germline. This CDR3 is 15 amino acids long. Trimming took 0 bases from V and 2 from J; bases not matched to a gene: 0. The CDR3 region has the DNA TGCGCCAGCAGCTTGGGGGACAGGGGGCAAGAGACCCAGTACTTC. Amino acids: CASSLGDRGQETQYF.

The count of this clone is one. The junction and the germline gene differ at one end; a read error may be behind it. This rearrangement joins TRBV10-3 to TRBJ2-6, with 8 bases that match TRBD1. Germline loops: CDR1 ENHRY, CDR2 SYGVKD. This CDR3 is built from 16 residues. The CDR3 loop is CAIRVTGDVGSNGLTF. Written as DNA, the CDR3 is TGTGCCATCAGGGTGACAGGGGACGTTGGATCTAACGGCCTGACTTTC.

The rearrangement uses TRBV27 and TRBJ2-1; D remains unclear. The CDR3 runs 14 residues. Germline V gives CDR1 MNHEY, CDR2 SMNVEV (reference sequence). Trimming removed 5 bases from V and 4 bases from J, with 12 bases in between. Here the CDR3 DNA reads TGTGCCAGCAGTCCCCTAAGACTGTACAATGAGCAGTTCTTC. Translating gives CASSPLRLYNEQFF.

A few counts support this clone. The chain joins TRBV28 to TRBJ2-7, with TRBD2 as a possible D gene (6 bases). From germline, CDR1 is MDHEN and CDR2 SYDVKM. V was clipped by 5 bases and J by 2 bases, with 16 bases between them. The length of the CDR3 is 15 residues. The CDR3 sequence is CASSTEGLFPYEQYF. The CDR3 region has the DNA TGTGCCAGCAGTACGGAGGGCCTTTTCCCCTACGAGCAGTACTTC.